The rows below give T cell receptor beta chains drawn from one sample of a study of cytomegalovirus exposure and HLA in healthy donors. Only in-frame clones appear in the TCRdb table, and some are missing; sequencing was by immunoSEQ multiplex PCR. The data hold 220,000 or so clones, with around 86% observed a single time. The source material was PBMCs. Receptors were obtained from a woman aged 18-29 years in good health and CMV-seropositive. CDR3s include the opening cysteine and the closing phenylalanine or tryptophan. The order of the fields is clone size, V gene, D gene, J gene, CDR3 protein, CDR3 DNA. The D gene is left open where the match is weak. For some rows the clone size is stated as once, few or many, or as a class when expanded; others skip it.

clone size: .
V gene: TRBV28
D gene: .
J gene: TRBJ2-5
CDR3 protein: CASSSFGGAREFTEETQYF
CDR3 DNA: TGTGCCAGCAGTTCCTTTGGCGGGGCAAGAGAATTCACTGAGGAGACCCAGTACTTC

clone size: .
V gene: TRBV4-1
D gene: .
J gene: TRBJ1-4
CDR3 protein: CASSQEEHANEKLFF
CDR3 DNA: TGCGCCAGCAGCCAAGAAGAACACGCTAATGAAAAACTGTTTTTT

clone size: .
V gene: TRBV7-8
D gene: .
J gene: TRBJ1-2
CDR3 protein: CASSLTGSNYGYTF
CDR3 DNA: TGTGCCAGCAGCTTAACAGGGTCTAACTATGGCTACACCTTC

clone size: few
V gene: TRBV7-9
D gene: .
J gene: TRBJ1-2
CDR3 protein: CASSLDRAYGYTF
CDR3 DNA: TGTGCCAGCAGCTTAGACAGGGCCTATGGCTACACCTTC

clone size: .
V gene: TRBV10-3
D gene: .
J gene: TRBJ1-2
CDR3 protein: CAICSGQSLDGYTF
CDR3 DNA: TGTGCCATCTGTTCGGGACAAAGTTTGGATGGCTACACCTTC

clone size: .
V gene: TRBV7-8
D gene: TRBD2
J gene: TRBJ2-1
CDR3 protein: CASSIRGTSGRLPSYNEQFF
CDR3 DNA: TGTGCCAGCAGCATTAGAGGGACTAGCGGGAGGCTCCCCTCCTACAATGAGCAGTTCTTC

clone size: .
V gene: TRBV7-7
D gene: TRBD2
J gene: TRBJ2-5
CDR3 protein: CASSFPPLAEPQETQYF
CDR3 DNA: TGTGCTAGCAGCTTCCCCCCTCTAGCGGAGCCTCAAGAGACCCAGTACTTC

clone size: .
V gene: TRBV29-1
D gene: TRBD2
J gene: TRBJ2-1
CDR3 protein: CSVETSGSGVNEQFF
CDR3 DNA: TGCAGCGTTGAAACTAGCGGGAGTGGAGTCAATGAGCAGTTCTTC

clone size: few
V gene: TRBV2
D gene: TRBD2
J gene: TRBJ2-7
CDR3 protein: CASSSFGLAGGEQYF
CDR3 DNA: TGTGCCAGCAGTTCCTTTGGACTAGCGGGAGGCGAGCAGTACTTC

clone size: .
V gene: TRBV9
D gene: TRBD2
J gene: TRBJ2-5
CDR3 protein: CASSEGTSGSETQYF
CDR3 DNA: TGTGCCAGCAGCGAGGGGACTAGCGGGAGCGAGACCCAGTACTTC

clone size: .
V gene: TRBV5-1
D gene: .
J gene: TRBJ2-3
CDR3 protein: CASRPTGPDTQYF
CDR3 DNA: TGCGCCAGCAGACCGACAGGCCCAGATACGCAGTATTTT

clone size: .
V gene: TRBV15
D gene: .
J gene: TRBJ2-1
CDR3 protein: CATWPKQFF
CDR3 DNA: TGTGCCACCTGGCCCAAGCAGTTCTTC

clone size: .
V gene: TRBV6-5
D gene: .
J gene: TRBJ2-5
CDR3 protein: CASWEFQETQYF
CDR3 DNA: TGTGCCAGCTGGGAGTTCCAAGAGACCCAGTACTTC

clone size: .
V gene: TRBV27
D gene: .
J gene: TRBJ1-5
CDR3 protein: CASSLGRYSNQPQHF
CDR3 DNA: TGTGCCAGCAGTTTAGGGCGTTATAGCAATCAGCCCCAGCATTTT